Presented here are 31 T cell receptor beta chains from one specimen sequenced in a study of T cells in Graves' hyperthyroidism and ophthalmopathy. Amplified TCR beta CDR3 regions came from RNA transcripts. Using the HTBI primer set, a first-round RT-PCR was run on the TCR CDR3. TCRdb itself ran the multiplex PCR reads through MiXCR, one entry per CDR3 protein. The sample carries a few hundred thousand distinct CDR3 sequences, approximately 14% recorded once. The specimen sequenced was blood. The receptors shown here come from a woman in her forties with Graves' hyperthyroidism that later progressed to Graves' ophthalmopathy.

There are many counts of this clonotype. The chain has TRBV6-1 and TRBJ1-5, with 9 bases aligning to TRBD1. The V gene end was trimmed by 5 bases and the J gene end by 3 bases; junction bases not matched to a gene: 11. The CDR3 extends over 17 amino acids. Germline CDR1 and CDR2: MNHNS and SASEGT. The CDR3 loop is CASSSHPTGGYNQPQHF. In DNA, the CDR3 is TGTGCCAGCAGTTCTCACCCGACAGGGGGGTACAATCAGCCCCAGCATTTT.

Turning to this clonotype: This may stem from a read error, because a much larger clone lies one nucleotide away. Since no conserved phenylalanine or tryptophan closes the CDR3, a read error is the likely cause. This chain uses TRBV7-9 with TRBJ2-2, with TRBD2 identical over 10 bases. CDR3 size: 16 residues. Germline CDR1 reads SEHNR; CDR2 reads FQNEAQ (reference sequence). Germline trimming cut 0 bases from V and 4 bases from J; bases unmatched to any gene: 2. CDR3 region: CASSLAASGSTGELFC. DNA for the CDR3: TGTGCCAGCAGCTTAGCGGCTAGCGGGAGCACCGGGGAGCTGTTTTGT.

This clonotype showed up many times. The J gene is TRBJ2-3, the V gene TRBV2; 9 bases map to TRBD2. V shed 5 bases, J shed 6 bases, and the junction held 6 bases outside the gene matches. CDR1 is SNHLY, CDR2 FYNNEI, per germline. This CDR3 has 14 residues. DNA for the CDR3: TGTGCCAGCAGTCGGCGGGAGGGCCGGGATACGCAGTATTTT. Encoded protein: CASSRREGRDTQYF.

This clonotype was seen a few times. The chain has TRBV4-1 and TRBJ2-1, with no clear D. Germline V CDR1 and CDR2: MGHRA, YSYEKL. Trimming cost V 2 bases and J 5 bases, with 13 bases left between them. There are 15 residues in the CDR3. CDR3 protein: CASSQSVSLNNEQFF. The DNA of the CDR3 is TGCGCCAGCAGCCAATCGGTATCACTTAACAATGAGCAGTTCTTC.

This clonotype has a count of ten or more. The chain employs TRBV5-6 and TRBJ2-7; D uncertain. Trimming removed 2 bases from V and 6 bases from J, with 6 bases in between. The germline gives CDR1 SGHDT, CDR2 YYEEEE. The CDR3 totals 11 residues. This chain's CDR3 is CASSFRREQYF. The DNA for the CDR3 is TGTGCCAGCAGCTTCAGACGCGAGCAGTACTTC.

The chain combines TRBV6-1 with TRBJ1-5, with D uncertain. Germline-derived CDR1 and CDR2 are MNHNS and SASEGT. V lost 6 bases to trimming and J lost 4 bases, with 7 bases between them. CDR3 size: 12 residues. CDR3 sequence (DNA): TGTGCCAGCAGACCCGATAATCAGCCCCAGCATTTT. Its translation: CASRPDNQPQHF.

The chain carries TRBV15 and TRBJ2-3; D might be TRBD2 (5 bases). CDR1 LNHNV and CDR2 YYDKDF come from the germline V gene (reference sequence). The V and J ends lost 5 bases and 4 bases respectively, with 16 bases between them. CDR3 size: 15 residues. CDR3 nucleotide sequence: TGTGCCACCAGCCCGGCACTGGACGGGGCAGATACGCAGTATTTT. Encoded protein: CATSPALDGADTQYF. The full variable domain, its missing parts supplied by reference TRBV15 and TRBJ2-3, is DAMVIQNPRYQVTQFGKPVTLSCSQTLNHNVMYWYQQKSSQAPKLLFHYYDKDFNNEADTPDNFQSRRPNTSFCFLDIRSPGLGDTAMYLCATSPALDGADTQYFGPGTRLTVL.

This clonotype has just a few counts. A much more abundant neighbour one base away suggests this may be a read error. V and J are TRBV3-1 and TRBJ2-7; 11 bases fit TRBD2. Germline CDR1 is LGHDT and CDR2 is YNNKEL (reference sequence). The CDR3 totals 16 residues. J gave up 0 bases and V 1 base, and 2 bases lay outside the gene matches. CDR3 region: CASSQGLAGLSYEQYF. CDR3 sequence (DNA): TGTGCCAGCAGCCAAGGACTAGCGGGACTCTCCTACGAGCAGTACTTC.

This clonotype was recorded many times. The chain carries TRBV28 and TRBJ2-1; TRBD2 matches at 9 bases. Germline loops: CDR1 MDHEN, CDR2 SYDVKM. CDR3 length: 17 amino acids. Trimming removed 0 bases from V and 2 bases from J; junction bases left unmatched: 5. The CDR3 spells CASSLWLAGTTYNEQFF. CDR3 DNA sequence: TGTGCCAGCAGTTTATGGCTAGCGGGAACTACCTACAATGAGCAGTTCTTC.

On this clonotype itself: No conserved phenylalanine or tryptophan is present at the end of the CDR3, so a read error is the likely explanation. This rearrangement joins TRBV20-1 to TRBJ1-4; D is ambiguous. This CDR3 region has 14 residues. CDR1 and CDR2 from the germline V gene are DFQATT and SNEGSKA (reference sequence). Trimming took 2 bases from V and 0 from J, leaving 7 bases between them. The CDR3 is CSARKTATNEKLFS. CDR3 nucleotides: TGCAGTGCTAGAAAGACGGCAACTAATGAAAAACTGTTTTCT.

This clonotype was counted ten times or more. The chain links TRBV11-2 to TRBJ2-1; D is undetermined. The CDR3 covers 14 residues. Germline V gives CDR1 SGHAT, CDR2 FQNNGV. The V end lost 1 base, the J end lost 8 bases, and 12 bases lay between the germline ends. The CDR3 DNA reads TGTGCCAGCAGCTTAGTCCTAGGATCGCATGAGCAGTTCTTC. It specifies CASSLVLGSHEQFF. The variable domain in full, completed from reference TRBV11-2 and TRBJ2-1, reads EAGVAQSPRYKIIEKRQSVAFWCNPISGHATLYWYQQILGQGPKLLIQFQNNGVVDDSQLPKDRFSAERLKGVDSTLKIQPAKLEDSAVYLCASSLVLGSHEQFFGPGTRLTVL.

In this sample, this clonotype turned up many times. The genes are TRBV29-1 and TRBJ2-7, with TRBD1 matching 11 bases. This CDR3 contains 14 residues. After removal of 4 bases from V and 1 base from J, the junction contained 3 bases not matched to a gene. Germline-derived CDR1 and CDR2 are SQVTM and ANQGSEA. The CDR3 DNA reads as TGCAGCGTTGGAGGGACAGGGGGGTCCTACGAGCAGTACTTC. The encoded protein is CSVGGTGGSYEQYF.

This clonotype has a count of ten or more. The J gene is TRBJ2-3, the V gene TRBV5-8, with 9 bases lining up with TRBD2. The CDR3 length is 14 residues. The V and J ends lost 2 bases and 6 bases, in that order; junction bases with no gene match: 4. Germline values: CDR1 SGHTS, CDR2 YDEGEE. Here the CDR3 DNA reads TGTGCCAGCAGCTTTCTAGCGGGAAGGGATACGCAGTATTTT. Residues: CASSFLAGRDTQYF. Looking up the rest from reference TRBV5-8 and TRBJ2-3 gives the full variable domain: EAGVTQSPTHLIKTRGQQATLRCSPISGHTSVYWYQQALGLGLQFLLWYDEGEERNRGNFPPRFSGRQFPNYSSELNVNALELEDSALYLCASSFLAGRDTQYFGPGTRLTVL.

In DNA form, the CDR3 reads TGTGCCAGCAGCTTGCTGACAGGCACTGAAGCTTTCTTT. Translating gives CASSLLTGTEAFF. V and J are TRBV11-2 and TRBJ1-1, with D possibly TRBD1 on 6 matching bases. CDR3 length: 13 residues. Germline CDR1 reads SGHAT; CDR2 reads FQNNGV. Between the trimmed V and J ends, which lost 3 bases and 4 bases, there was a span of 9 bases.

This clonotype came up many times. The V gene is TRBV7-9, the J gene TRBJ2-1; 7 bases line up with TRBD1. The CDR3 loop spans 15 amino acids. V lost 5 bases, J lost 5 bases, and 9 bases stayed unmatched. CDR1 is SEHNR, CDR2 FQNEAQ, per germline (reference sequence). CDR3 DNA sequence: TGTGCCAGCAGCCCCCCGGGACAGAAAGACAATGAGCAGTTCTTC. Amino acid sequence: CASSPPGQKDNEQFF.

This clonotype was observed at least ten times. The chain uses TRBV6-1 and TRBJ1-6; D remains unclear. Germline CDR1 is MNHNS and CDR2 is SASEGT. Trimming took 7 bases from V and 7 from J, leaving 14 bases between them. The CDR3 has 14 residues. The CDR3 spells CASIRAFQNSPLHF. The CDR3 DNA sequence: TGTGCCAGCATTCGGGCGTTCCAGAATTCACCCCTCCACTTT.

This clonotype occurred many times. The V and J genes are TRBV25-1 and TRBJ2-1; TRBD2 might be the D (6 bases). Germline V gene lookup returns CDR1 MGHDK and CDR2 SYGVNS. There are 17 residues in the CDR3. Trimming shortened V by 1 base and J by 0 bases, and 13 bases separated the two germline ends. DNA for the CDR3: TGTGCCAGCAGTGAATTCGGAGGGGCGAGCTCCTACAATGAGCAGTTCTTC. This encodes CASSEFGGASSYNEQFF.

This clonotype was seen many times. This chain links TRBV11-2 with TRBJ2-6; D call uncertain. V lost 6 bases and J lost 1, with 10 bases in between. Germline V gene data show CDR1 as SGHAT and CDR2 as FQNNGV. The length of the CDR3 is 15 residues. The CDR3 bases are TGTGCCAGCAGGCAAACCCAGTCTGGGGCCAACGTCCTGACTTTC. Amino acid sequence: CASRQTQSGANVLTF.

This clonotype has ten or more counts. V usage is TRBV18 and J usage is TRBJ2-5, with TRBD1 matching 7 bases. Germline trimming cut 3 bases from V and 4 bases from J; bases unmatched to any gene: 11. This CDR3 contains 16 residues. The germline V gene encodes CDR1 KGHSH and CDR2 LQKENI. CDR3 in amino acids: CASSPKNDRVGETQYF. The DNA of the CDR3 is TGTGCCAGCTCACCCAAAAACGACAGGGTCGGAGAGACCCAGTACTTC.

This clonotype showed up many times. The chain couples TRBV12-3 or TRBV12-4 to TRBJ2-5; no clear D gene. V dropped 3 bases and J dropped 2 bases, with 7 bases sitting between them. The CDR3 is 13 amino acids. This CDR3 is CASSFVPQETQYF. The CDR3 bases are TGTGCCAGCAGTTTTGTACCTCAAGAGACCCAGTACTTC.

To note about this clonotype: Given a much more abundant clone one base away, this may be a read error. The J gene is TRBJ1-1, the V gene TRBV28; 7 bases line up with TRBD1. CDR1 and CDR2 from the germline V gene are MDHEN and SYDVKM. V gave up 6 bases and J gave up 4 bases; unmatched junction bases: 8. The CDR3 spans 14 residues. The CDR3 protein is CASRTGQTSTEAFF. As DNA, the CDR3 is TGTGCCAGCAGAACGGGACAGACGAGCACTGAAGCTTTCTTT.

This clonotype was detected a few times. V usage is TRBV6-2 or TRBV6-3 and J usage is TRBJ2-6; tentative D call: TRBD1 (6 bases). The V end lost 2 bases, the J end lost 12 bases, and 11 bases lay between the germline ends. The CDR3 covers 13 residues. CDR1 and CDR2 from the germline V gene are MNHEY and SVGEGT. The chain's CDR3 is CASSYGGGPVLTF. The CDR3 nucleotides read TGTGCCAGCAGTTACGGGGGCGGCCCCGTCCTGACTTTC.

In its sample, this clonotype was seen many times. The chain is built from TRBV6-5 and TRBJ2-1; 7 nucleotides align to TRBD2. This CDR3 has 19 amino acids. Germline CDR1 and CDR2: MNHEY and SVGAGI. Trimming took 0 bases from V and 4 from J; bases not matched to a gene: 15. The CDR3: CASSYSSIPLADTYNEQFF. The CDR3 bases are TGTGCCAGCAGTTACTCGAGCATCCCTCTAGCGGATACTTACAATGAGCAGTTCTTC.

This clonotype was picked up many times. The chain carries TRBV5-1 and TRBJ2-1, with 7 bases identical to TRBD2. The CDR3 loop spans 15 amino acids. Germline CDR1 and CDR2: SGHRS and YFSETQ. V lost 4 bases and J lost 4; bases outside the gene matches: 8. CDR3 bases: TGCGCCAGCAGCCTTTATAGCGGGTCTTACAATGAGCAGTTCTTC. The encoded protein is CASSLYSGSYNEQFF.

This clonotype came up many times. The rearrangement uses TRBV19 and TRBJ2-1; D remains unclear. Trimming removed 4 bases at V and 0 bases at J, with 10 bases between. The length of the CDR3 is 15 residues. Germline CDR1 is LNHDA and CDR2 is SQIVND (reference sequence). The CDR3 DNA is TGTGCCAGTAGTAAGGGTCCGAGCTCCTACAATGAGCAGTTCTTC. It translates to CASSKGPSSYNEQFF. Complete variable domain (other parts from reference TRBV19 and TRBJ2-1): DGGITQSPKYLFRKEGQNVTLSCEQNLNHDAMYWYRQDPGQGLRLIYYSQIVNDFQKGDIAEGYSVSREKKESFPLTVTSAQKNPTAFYLCASSKGPSSYNEQFFGPGTRLTVL.

The chain couples TRBV2 to TRBJ2-3, with 12 bases lining up with TRBD1. The CDR3 totals 17 residues. Germline values: CDR1 SNHLY, CDR2 FYNNEI. The J segment lost 2 bases and the V segment lost 5 bases, leaving 8 bases of the junction unmatched. The CDR3 DNA sequence: TGTGCCAGCAGTCAGGGACAGGGGGCAGTTTTCACAGATACGCAGTATTTT. Amino acid sequence: CASSQGQGAVFTDTQYF.

This clonotype was counted only a few times. The V and J genes are TRBV3-1 and TRBJ2-7; D may match TRBD1 or TRBD2 (5 bases each). The V gene lost 0 bases and the J gene lost 2 bases, with 11 bases spanning the gap. Germline V gene data show CDR1 as LGHDT and CDR2 as YNNKEL (reference sequence). There are 15 residues in the CDR3. DNA of the CDR3: TGTGCCAGCAGCCAAGATCGGGGCAGAGCCTACGAGCAGTACTTC. Its translation is CASSQDRGRAYEQYF.

The table lists this clonotype with many counts. The rearrangement joins TRBV24-1 to TRBJ2-1; the D is unclear. Per the germline V gene, CDR1 is KGHDR and CDR2 is SFDVKD. V lost 5 bases to trimming and J lost 12 bases, with 19 bases between them. The CDR3 runs 14 residues. For the CDR3, the DNA is TGTGCCACCAGTGGCGAGCCAGCTAAGGGTGGGCAGTTCTTC. Translated: CATSGEPAKGGQFF.

This clonotype was recorded at least ten times. The rearrangement joins TRBV24-1 to TRBJ2-2; perhaps TRBD1 as D (5 bases). V dropped 1 base and J dropped 1 base, with 9 bases sitting between them. The CDR3 spans 16 residues. CDR1 KGHDR and CDR2 SFDVKD come from the germline V gene. CDR3 in DNA: TGTGCCACCAGTGATTTCAACAGGAGGAACACCGGGGAGCTGTTTTTT. It translates to CATSDFNRRNTGELFF.

Many counts were recorded for this clonotype. The J gene is TRBJ1-2, the V gene TRBV9, with 7 nucleotides matching TRBD1. V shed 0 bases and J 6 bases; nucleotides not matched to a gene: 2. The CDR3 covers 13 residues. CDR1 is SGDLS and CDR2 is YYNGEE in the germline V gene. The CDR3 here is CASSVVTGDGYTF. CDR3 DNA sequence: TGTGCCAGCAGCGTAGTCACAGGGGATGGCTACACCTTC.

In this sample, this clonotype turned up once. Here the CDR3 DNA reads TGTGCCAGCAGTCCTCTGACGGCGGGAGCCGAGCAGTACTTC. This translates into CASSPLTAGAEQYF. The chain employs TRBV12-3 or TRBV12-4 and TRBJ2-7; TRBD2 agrees at 7 bases. Trimming took 5 bases from V and 6 from J; bases not matched to a gene: 10. This CDR3 has 14 amino acids.